Detailed here is one TCR beta chain. Its antigen is not identified. This entry belongs to a study of T cell repertoires in cytomegalovirus infection. Study-level background: Evidence of both CMV infection and a matching HLA type came from public TCR beta signatures.

General observations from the study: Predominance within the ex vivo response was attributable to HLA-C-restricted CMV-specific TCR beta clonotypes. Frequencies of public TCR beta families were cumulated, and this identified carriers of CMV plus the relevant HLA.

TCRdb reanalysed the reads using MiXCR and keeps one entry per CDR3 protein. The table has fewer than 700,000 distinct CDR3 sequences, 20% to 25% seen once. From germline, CDR1 is SGHKS and CDR2 YYEKEE (reference sequence). Trimming removed 2 bases from V and 1 base from J, with 12 bases in between. The CDR3 is made up of 15 amino acids. The TCR was taken from a human donor in good health (CMV status not recorded). Some clones in this sample may be carry-over from other donors' samples. What was sequenced was CD8+ T cells from PBMCs. This chain joins TRBV5-5 and TRBJ2-5; D unclear. CDR3 residues: CASSLSGRVQETQYF. The CDR3 DNA sequence: TGTGCCAGCAGCTTAAGTGGTAGGGTCCAAGAGACCCAGTACTTC.